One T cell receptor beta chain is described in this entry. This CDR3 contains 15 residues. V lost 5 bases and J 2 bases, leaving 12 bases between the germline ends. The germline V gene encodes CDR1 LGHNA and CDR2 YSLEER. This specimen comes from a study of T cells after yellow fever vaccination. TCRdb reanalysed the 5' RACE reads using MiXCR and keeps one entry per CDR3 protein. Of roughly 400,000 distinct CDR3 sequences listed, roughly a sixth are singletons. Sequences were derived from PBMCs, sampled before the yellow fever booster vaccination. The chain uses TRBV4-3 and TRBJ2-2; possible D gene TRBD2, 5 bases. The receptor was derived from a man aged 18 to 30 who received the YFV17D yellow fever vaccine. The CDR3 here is CASSGEPINTGELFF. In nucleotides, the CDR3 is TGCGCCAGCAGCGGGGAGCCCATAAACACCGGGGAGCTGTTTTTT.